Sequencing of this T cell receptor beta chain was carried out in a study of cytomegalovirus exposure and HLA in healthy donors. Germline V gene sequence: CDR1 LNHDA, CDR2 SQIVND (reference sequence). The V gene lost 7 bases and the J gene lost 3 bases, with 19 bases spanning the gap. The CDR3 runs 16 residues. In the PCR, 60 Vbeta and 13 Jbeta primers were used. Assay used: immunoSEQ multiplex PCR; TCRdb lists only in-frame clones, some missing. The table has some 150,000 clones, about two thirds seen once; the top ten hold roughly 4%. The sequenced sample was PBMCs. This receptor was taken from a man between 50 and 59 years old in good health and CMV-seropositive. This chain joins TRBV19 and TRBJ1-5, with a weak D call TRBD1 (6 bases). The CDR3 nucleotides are TGTGCCAGTACGGGTTGGACAGCCAGATCCAATCAGCCCCAGCATTTT. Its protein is CASTGWTARSNQPQHF.